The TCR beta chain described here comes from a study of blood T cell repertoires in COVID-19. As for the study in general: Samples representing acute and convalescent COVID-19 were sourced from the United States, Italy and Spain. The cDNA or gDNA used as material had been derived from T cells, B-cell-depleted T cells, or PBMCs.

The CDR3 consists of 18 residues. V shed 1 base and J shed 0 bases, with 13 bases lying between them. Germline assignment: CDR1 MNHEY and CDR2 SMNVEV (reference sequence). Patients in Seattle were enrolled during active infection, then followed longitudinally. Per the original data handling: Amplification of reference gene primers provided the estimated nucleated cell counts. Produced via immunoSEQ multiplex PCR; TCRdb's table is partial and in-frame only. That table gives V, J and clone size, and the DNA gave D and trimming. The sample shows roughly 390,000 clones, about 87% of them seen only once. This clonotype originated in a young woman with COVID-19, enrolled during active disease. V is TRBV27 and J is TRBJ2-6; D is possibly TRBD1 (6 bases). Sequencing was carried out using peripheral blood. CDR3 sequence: CASSLFAGTHSGANVLTF. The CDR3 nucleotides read TGTGCCAGCAGTTTATTTGCAGGGACACACTCTGGGGCCAACGTCCTGACTTTC.